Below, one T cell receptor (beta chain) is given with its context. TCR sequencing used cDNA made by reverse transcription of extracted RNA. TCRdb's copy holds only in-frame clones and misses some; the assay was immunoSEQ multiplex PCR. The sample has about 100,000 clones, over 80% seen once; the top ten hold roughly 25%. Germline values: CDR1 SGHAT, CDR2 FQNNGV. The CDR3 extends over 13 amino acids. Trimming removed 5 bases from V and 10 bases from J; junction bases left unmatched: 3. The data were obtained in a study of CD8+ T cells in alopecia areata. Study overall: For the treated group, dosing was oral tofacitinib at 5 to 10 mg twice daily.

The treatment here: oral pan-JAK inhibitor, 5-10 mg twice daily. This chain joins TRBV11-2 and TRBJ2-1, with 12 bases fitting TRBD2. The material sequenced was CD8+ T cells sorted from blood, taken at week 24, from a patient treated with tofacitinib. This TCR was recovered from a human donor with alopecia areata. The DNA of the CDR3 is TGTGCCAGCAGCACTAGCGGGGGGTACGAGCAGTTCTTC. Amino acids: CASSTSGGYEQFF.